Below are 10 T cell receptor beta chains sequenced from a single sample in a study of regulatory T cells in long-lasting Graves disease. Time point here: persistent/refractory GD, antithyroid drugs over 5 years with positive TRAb. Preparation of the TCR library used RNA extracted from PBMCs. Combining iRepertoire HTBI primers with Arm-PCR of CDR3 regions, the authors built TCR beta libraries. MiXCR, applied by TCRdb to the multiplex PCR reads, yields one record per CDR3 protein. In the table there are approximately 360,000 distinct CDR3 sequences, approximately 23% of which are singletons. The material was peripheral blood mononuclear cells (PBMCs), obtained when the disease was refractory, from a patient treated with antithyroid drugs. These TCRs come from a woman aged 40 to 50 with Graves disease.

About this clonotype: A much larger clone differs from this one at a single base, so this may be a read error. CDR3 bases: TGTGCCAGCACTAACTATGGCTACACCTTC. Its translation: CASTNYGYTF. The chain is built from TRBV2 and TRBJ1-2; D remains ambiguous. The V gene's germline CDR1 is SNHLY and CDR2 FYNNEI. V was cut by 7 bases and J by 0 bases, with 0 bases left in between. The CDR3 is 10 amino acids.

This clonotype was seen once. Here the CDR3 reads CSARVPQRATGELFF. The CDR3 coding sequence is TGCAGTGCTAGAGTTCCCCAGCGGGCCACCGGGGAGCTGTTTTTT. The chain couples TRBV20-1 to TRBJ2-2; D possibly corresponds to TRBD2 (6 bases). From germline, CDR1 is DFQATT and CDR2 SNEGSKA (reference sequence). The CDR3 covers 15 residues. Deletions cut 1 base from V and 4 bases from J, with 13 bases between.

V usage is TRBV4-1 and J usage is TRBJ1-4; D is unresolved. CDR1 MGHRA and CDR2 YSYEKL come from the germline V gene. V was shortened by 0 bases and J by 8 bases, with 4 bases between the two germline ends. The CDR3 has 12 amino acids. The CDR3 spells CASSQDSEKLFF. DNA for the CDR3: TGCGCCAGCAGCCAAGATTCCGAAAAACTGTTTTTT.

This clonotype was picked up many times. CDR3 nucleotide sequence: TGTGCCAGCAGCTCAACCTATAGCAGCTACGAGCAGTACTTC. Amino acid sequence: CASSSTYSSYEQYF. This chain connects TRBV7-2 to TRBJ2-7; D remains unclear. The CDR3 length is 14 residues. The V end was cut by 4 bases, the J end by 3 bases, with 13 bases between. The germline gives CDR1 SGHTA, CDR2 FQGNSA.

The chain links TRBV7-2 to TRBJ2-7, with D possibly being TRBD1 or TRBD2 (5 bases each). The V gene lost 4 bases and the J gene lost 3 bases, with 16 bases spanning the gap. The length of the CDR3 is 15 residues. Per the germline V gene, CDR1 is SGHTA and CDR2 is FQGNSA. In DNA, the CDR3 is TGTGCCAGCAGCTCCCAACGGGGACCGATCTACGAGCAGTACTTC. Amino acids: CASSSQRGPIYEQYF. Drawing the rest from reference TRBV7-2 and TRBJ2-7, the complete variable domain is GAGVSQSPSNKVTEKGKDVELRCDPISGHTALYWYRQSLGQGLEFLIYFQGNSAPDKSGLPSDRFSAERTGGSVSTLTIQRTQQEDSAVYLCASSSQRGPIYEQYFGPGTRLTVT.

The table lists this clonotype with many counts. CDR3 DNA sequence: TGTGCCAGCAGCCTTAAACTGCAACGGGACAGGTGGACTGAAGCTTTCTTT. Residues: CASSLKLQRDRWTEAFF. The chain joins TRBV12-3 or TRBV12-4 to TRBJ1-1; 8 bases match TRBD1. This CDR3 contains 17 residues. The J segment lost 5 bases and the V segment lost 6 bases, leaving 17 bases of the junction unmatched.

A remark on this clonotype: A much larger clone differs from this one at a single base, so this may be a read error. This sequence joins TRBV20-1 and TRBJ2-7; 7 positions match TRBD2. The CDR3 length is 13 residues. Germline trimming cut 2 bases from V and 2 bases from J; bases unmatched to any gene: 3. Germline V CDR1 and CDR2: DFQATT, SNEGSKA (reference sequence). The CDR3 bases are TGCAGTGCTAGACTGCGGGAGACCTACGAGCAGTACTTC. It specifies CSARLRETYEQYF.

This clonotype turned up a few times. This chain uses TRBV4-1 with TRBJ1-6; D is unresolved. Germline lookup yields CDR1 MGHRA and CDR2 YSYEKL. V shed 7 bases and J shed 8 bases, with 12 bases lying between them. There are 13 residues in the CDR3. The CDR3 nucleotides read TGCGCCAGCATGAAGGACGGAGATTCACCCCTCCACTTT. Residues: CASMKDGDSPLHF.

The sample holds a few counts of this clonotype. One base away lies a much larger clone, so this may be a sequencing read error. V gene TRBV28 combines with J gene TRBJ1-6; 10 bases map to TRBD1. The germline V gene encodes CDR1 MDHEN and CDR2 SYDVKM. This CDR3 has 16 residues. The CDR3 is CASSLWVDRGDSPPHF. CDR3 in DNA: TGTGCCAGCAGTTTATGGGTGGACAGGGGGGATTCACCCCCCCACTTT.

This clonotype showed up many times. This rearrangement joins TRBV2 to TRBJ2-2; perhaps D is TRBD1 or TRBD2 (5 bases each). The length of the CDR3 is 16 residues. V was pared by 5 bases and J by 6 bases, with 19 bases between. Germline V lookup: CDR1 SNHLY, CDR2 FYNNEI. The CDR3, as DNA: TGTGCCAGCAGTCACCCCCCATGGTCGGGGCCCGGGGAGCTGTTTTTT. Its protein product is CASSHPPWSGPGELFF.